This T cell receptor beta chain was profiled in a study of blood T cell repertoires in COVID-19. Study-level information: COVID-19 samples from acute and convalescent phases originated in the United States, Italy and Spain. T cells, B-cell-depleted T cells, or PBMCs provided the cDNA or gDNA that served as material.

Original processing notes: Nucleated cell counts were estimated from reference gene primer amplification. Profiled with immunoSEQ multiplex PCR; TCRdb holds only in-frame clones, not every one. V and J calls and clone size are copied from that table; D and trimming were computed from the DNA. Among more than 200,000 clones, 85% to 90% were seen once, and the ten largest hold 3.5% to 5%. The germline V gene has CDR1 MNHEY and CDR2 SVGAGI. V shed 4 bases, J shed 4 bases, and the junction held 10 bases outside the gene matches. This CDR3 region has 16 residues. This chain uses TRBV6-5 with TRBJ1-2; 9 nucleotides agree with TRBD1. The origin of this receptor is a man aged 45-65 years with acute or convalescent COVID-19. The sample comprised peripheral blood. The CDR3 nucleotides read TGTGCCAGCAGTTCCATTCCGGGACAGGGAGGCTATGGCTACACCTTC. As protein: CASSSIPGQGGYGYTF.